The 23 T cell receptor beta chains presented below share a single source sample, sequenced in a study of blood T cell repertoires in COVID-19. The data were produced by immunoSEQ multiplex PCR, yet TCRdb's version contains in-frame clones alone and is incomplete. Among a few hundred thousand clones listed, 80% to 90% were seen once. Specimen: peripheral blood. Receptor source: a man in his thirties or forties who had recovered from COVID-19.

Written as DNA, the CDR3 is TGCGCCAGCAGCCCAGACAGGGGAATCCAAGAGACCCAGTACTTC. It codes for CASSPDRGIQETQYF. The chain has TRBV5-1 and TRBJ2-5; 8 bases are a match to TRBD1. This CDR3 region has 15 residues. Germline V CDR1 and CDR2: SGHRS, YFSETQ. V trimming: 4 bases; J trimming: 1 base; junction bases outside the gene matches: 6.

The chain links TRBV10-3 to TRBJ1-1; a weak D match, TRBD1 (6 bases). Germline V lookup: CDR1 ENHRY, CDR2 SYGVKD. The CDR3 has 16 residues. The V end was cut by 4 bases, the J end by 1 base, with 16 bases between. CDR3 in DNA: TGTGCCATCAGTGTCAAGGACAGAAACTCGAACACTGAAGCTTTCTTT. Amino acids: CAISVKDRNSNTEAFF.

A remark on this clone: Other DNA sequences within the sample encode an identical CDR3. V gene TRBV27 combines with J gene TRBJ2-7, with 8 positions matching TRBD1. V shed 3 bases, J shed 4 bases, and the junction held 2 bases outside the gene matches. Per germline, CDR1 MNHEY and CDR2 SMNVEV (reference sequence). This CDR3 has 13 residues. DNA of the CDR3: TGTGCCAGCAGTTTTGGACAGGGATACGAGCAGTACTTC. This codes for CASSFGQGYEQYF.

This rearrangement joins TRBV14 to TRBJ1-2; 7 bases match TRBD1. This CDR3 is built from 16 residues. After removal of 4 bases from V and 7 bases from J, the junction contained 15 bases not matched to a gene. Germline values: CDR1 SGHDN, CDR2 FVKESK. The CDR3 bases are TGTGCCAGCAGCCCTCACTCATTGACAGGGCTGGGTGGCTACACCTTC. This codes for CASSPHSLTGLGGYTF.

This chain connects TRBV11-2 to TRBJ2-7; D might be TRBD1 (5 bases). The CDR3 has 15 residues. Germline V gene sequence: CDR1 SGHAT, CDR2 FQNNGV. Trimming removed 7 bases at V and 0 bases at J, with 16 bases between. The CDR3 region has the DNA TGTGCCAGCACCCCAGACAGACTCAGCTCCTACGAGCAGTACTTC. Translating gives CASTPDRLSSYEQYF. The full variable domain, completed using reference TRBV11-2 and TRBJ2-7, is EAGVAQSPRYKIIEKRQSVAFWCNPISGHATLYWYQQILGQGPKLLIQFQNNGVVDDSQLPKDRFSAERLKGVDSTLKIQPAKLEDSAVYLCASTPDRLSSYEQYFGPGTRLTVT.

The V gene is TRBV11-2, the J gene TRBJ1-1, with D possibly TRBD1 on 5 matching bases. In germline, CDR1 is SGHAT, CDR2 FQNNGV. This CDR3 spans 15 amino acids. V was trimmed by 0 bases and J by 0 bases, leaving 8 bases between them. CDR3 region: CASSLEYRMNTEAFF. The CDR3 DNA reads TGTGCCAGCAGCTTAGAGTACAGGATGAACACTGAAGCTTTCTTT.

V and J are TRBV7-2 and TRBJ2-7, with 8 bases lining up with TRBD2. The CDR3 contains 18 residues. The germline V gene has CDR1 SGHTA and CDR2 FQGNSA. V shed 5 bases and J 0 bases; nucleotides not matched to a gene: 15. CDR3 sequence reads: CASSLRPPGLGRSYEQYF. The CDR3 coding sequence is TGTGCCAGCAGCCTACGCCCCCCGGGACTAGGGCGCTCCTACGAGCAGTACTTC.

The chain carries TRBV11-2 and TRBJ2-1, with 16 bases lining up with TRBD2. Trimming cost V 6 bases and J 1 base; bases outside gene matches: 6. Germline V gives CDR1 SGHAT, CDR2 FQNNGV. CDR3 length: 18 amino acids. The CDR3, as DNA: TGTGCCAGCAGGTCGGGACTAGCGGGGGGGCGGTCCTACAATGAGCAGTTCTTC. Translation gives CASRSGLAGGRSYNEQFF.

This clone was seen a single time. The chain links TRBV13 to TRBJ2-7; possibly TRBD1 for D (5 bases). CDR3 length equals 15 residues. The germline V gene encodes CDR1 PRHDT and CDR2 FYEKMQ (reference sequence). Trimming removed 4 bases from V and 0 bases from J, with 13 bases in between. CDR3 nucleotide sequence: TGTGCCAGCAGCTCAATGACAGTTCCCTCCTACGAGCAGTACTTC. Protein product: CASSSMTVPSYEQYF.

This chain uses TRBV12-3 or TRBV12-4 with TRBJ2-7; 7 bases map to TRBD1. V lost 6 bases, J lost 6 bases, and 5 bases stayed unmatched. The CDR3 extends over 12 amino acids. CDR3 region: CASRDRFSEQYF. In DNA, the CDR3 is TGTGCCAGCAGGGACAGGTTCTCCGAGCAGTACTTC.

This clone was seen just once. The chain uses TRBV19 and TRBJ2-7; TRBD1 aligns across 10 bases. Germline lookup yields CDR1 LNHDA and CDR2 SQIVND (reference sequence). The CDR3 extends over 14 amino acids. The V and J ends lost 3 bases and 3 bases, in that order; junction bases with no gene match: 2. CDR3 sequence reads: CASSIRTGGYEQYF. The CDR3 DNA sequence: TGTGCCAGTAGTATTAGGACAGGGGGCTACGAGCAGTACTTC.

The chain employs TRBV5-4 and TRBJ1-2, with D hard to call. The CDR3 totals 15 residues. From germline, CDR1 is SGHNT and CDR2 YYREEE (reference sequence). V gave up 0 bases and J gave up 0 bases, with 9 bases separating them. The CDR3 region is CASSLASTANYGYTF. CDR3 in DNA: TGTGCCAGCAGCTTGGCATCCACAGCTAACTATGGCTACACCTTC.

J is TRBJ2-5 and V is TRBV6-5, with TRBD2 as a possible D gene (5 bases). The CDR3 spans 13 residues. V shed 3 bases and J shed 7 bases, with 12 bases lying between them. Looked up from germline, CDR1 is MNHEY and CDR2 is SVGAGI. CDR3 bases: TGTGCCAGCAGTTATATGGGAGCGGTGACCCAGTACTTC. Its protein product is CASSYMGAVTQYF.

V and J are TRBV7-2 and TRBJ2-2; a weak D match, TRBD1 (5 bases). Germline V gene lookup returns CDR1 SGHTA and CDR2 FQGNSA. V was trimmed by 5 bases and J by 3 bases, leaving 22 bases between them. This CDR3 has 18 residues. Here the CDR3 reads CASSLRQSHLVYTGELFF. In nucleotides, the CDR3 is TGTGCCAGCAGCCTCCGACAGTCCCATTTAGTGTACACCGGGGAGCTGTTTTTT.

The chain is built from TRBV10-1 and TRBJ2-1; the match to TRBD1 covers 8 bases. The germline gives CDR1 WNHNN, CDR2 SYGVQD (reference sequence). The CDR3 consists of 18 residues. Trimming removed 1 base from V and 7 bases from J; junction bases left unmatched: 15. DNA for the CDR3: TGCGCCAGCAGTGAGTACCTACCTGCGACAGGGGCTCAGAATGAGCAGTTCTTC. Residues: CASSEYLPATGAQNEQFF.

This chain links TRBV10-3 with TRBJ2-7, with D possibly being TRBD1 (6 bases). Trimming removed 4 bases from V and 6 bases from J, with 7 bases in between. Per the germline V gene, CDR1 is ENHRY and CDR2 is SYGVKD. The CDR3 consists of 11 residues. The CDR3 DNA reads TGTGCCATCAGTGGACAGGTCGAGCAGTACTTC. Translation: CAISGQVEQYF.

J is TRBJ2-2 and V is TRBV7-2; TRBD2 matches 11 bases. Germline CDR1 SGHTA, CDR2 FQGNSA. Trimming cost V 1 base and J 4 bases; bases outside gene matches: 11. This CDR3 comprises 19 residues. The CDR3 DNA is TGTGCCAGCAGCTTAGGAGGGTTAGCGGGGGGGCCGGGCACCGGGGAGCTGTTTTTT. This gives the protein CASSLGGLAGGPGTGELFF.

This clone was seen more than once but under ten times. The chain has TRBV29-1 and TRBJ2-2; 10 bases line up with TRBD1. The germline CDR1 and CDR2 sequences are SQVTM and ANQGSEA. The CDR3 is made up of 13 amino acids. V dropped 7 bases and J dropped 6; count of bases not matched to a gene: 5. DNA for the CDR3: TGCAGCGCGTTGGACAGGGGGTCCGGGGAGCTGTTTTTT. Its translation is CSALDRGSGELFF.

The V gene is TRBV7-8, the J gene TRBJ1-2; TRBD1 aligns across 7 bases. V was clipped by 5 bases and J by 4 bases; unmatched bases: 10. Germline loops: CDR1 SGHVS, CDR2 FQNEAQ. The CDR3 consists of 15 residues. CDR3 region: CASSTRDRGSYGYTF. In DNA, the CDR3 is TGTGCCAGCAGCACTCGGGACAGAGGATCCTATGGCTACACCTTC.

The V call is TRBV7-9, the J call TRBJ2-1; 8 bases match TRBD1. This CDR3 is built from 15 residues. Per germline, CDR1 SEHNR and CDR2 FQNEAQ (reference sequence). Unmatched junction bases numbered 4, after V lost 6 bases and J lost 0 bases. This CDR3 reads CASSGTGSSYNEQFF. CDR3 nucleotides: TGTGCCAGCAGTGGGACAGGAAGCTCCTACAATGAGCAGTTCTTC.

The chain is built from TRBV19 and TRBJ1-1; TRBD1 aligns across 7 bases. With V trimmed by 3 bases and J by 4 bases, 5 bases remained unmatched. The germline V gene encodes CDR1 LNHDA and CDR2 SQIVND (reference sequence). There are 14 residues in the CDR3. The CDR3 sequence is CASSIRGKGTEAFF. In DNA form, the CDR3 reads TGTGCCAGTAGTATCAGGGGGAAGGGCACTGAAGCTTTCTTT.

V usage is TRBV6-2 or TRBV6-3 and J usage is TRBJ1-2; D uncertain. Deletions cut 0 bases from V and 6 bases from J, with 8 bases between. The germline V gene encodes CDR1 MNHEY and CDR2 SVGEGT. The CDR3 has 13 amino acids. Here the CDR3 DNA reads TGTGCCAGCAGTTACTCGGCGGGTAATGGCTACACCTTC. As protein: CASSYSAGNGYTF.

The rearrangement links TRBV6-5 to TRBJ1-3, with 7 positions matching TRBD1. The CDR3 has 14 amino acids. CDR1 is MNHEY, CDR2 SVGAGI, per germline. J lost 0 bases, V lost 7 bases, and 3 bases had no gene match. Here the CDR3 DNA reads TGTGCCAGCACCGCAGGGGGCTCTGGAAACACCATATATTTT. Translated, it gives CASTAGGSGNTIYF.